This T cell receptor beta chain was documented in a study of molecular identifiers for immune sequencing clone quantification (dated by TCRdb to the late 2010s). Study-level background: For a replicate experiment, RNA from around 20,000 or 100,000 naive CD8 T cells was divided into five aliquots, and four of the five aliquots were sequenced. CD8 T cells were used in a methods study to benchmark molecular-identifier clustering-based TCR repertoire sequencing (MIDCIRS) and TCR RNA copy counting.

Libraries of naive CD8 T cells were built from around 18,000 to 910,000 sorted cells, with 10%, 30% or 50% of the purified RNA used. On a BD FACSAria II, naive CD8 T cells were FACS-sorted as CD8+CD4-CCR7+CD45RA+ and collected into RLT Plus buffer. Detection sensitivity was tested by spiking Jurkat RNA equal to about 10 TCR copies' worth into samples containing roughly 19,000-1,000,000 naive CD8 T cells. CD8 T cells were enriched with RosetteSep CD8+ T Cell Enrichment Cocktail and Ficoll-Paque, followed by ACK red cell lysis. At the junction V is shortened by 0 bases and J by 6 bases, with 8 bases in between. Looking up the germline V gene yields CDR1 SGHVS and CDR2 FNYEAQ. Counted from cysteine to phenylalanine, this CDR3 has 14 amino acids. Only the CDR3 DNA is retained, 42 bases long and in frame from the first base. Broader findings and caveats from the paper: In CMV-specific effector cells, clones with more than 20 RNA copies accounted for over 99% of molecules, whereas in naive cells such clones accounted for under 1%. When barcode sub-clustering was omitted, TCR diversity was inflated by chimeric consensus sequences, with chimeras reaching as high as 47%. Naive libraries contained spiked-in Jurkat TCR RNA (roughly ten copies' worth), which is not part of the donor repertoire. Even against a background of some 1 million naive CD8 T cells, spiked-in Jurkat TCR RNA amounting to a single cell's worth was reported to be detectable. Identical TCR molecules sharing a barcode could cause highly expanded clone sizes to be underestimated. Modeling indicated 2.5 to 3.5 TCR RNA copies recovered per cell, compared with about ten by digital PCR, which implies a capture efficiency of approximately 30%.

This clonotype came up many times. The antigen this receptor binds is unknown. No much larger clone is present one base from it, and per-base qualities are unavailable. Libraries were constructed by PCR. Sequencing instrument: Illumina HiSeq 4000. Bulk TCR libraries were prepared as previously described, using TCR primers listed in Table S5. The Qiagen AllPrep DNA/RNA kit was used to purify total RNA. Before analysis, reads from multiple sequencing runs of the same library were pooled. Under the source paper's analysis protocol: Reads were retained only if the reads had an exact TCR constant sequence, and the retained reads were trimmed to 150 nt and grouped according to their 12-nt molecular barcodes. Reads within each barcode group were sub-clustered using a 15% Levenshtein threshold, and quality-weighted consensus sequences were constructed for each RNA molecule. Non-functional sequences were excluded, and lower-count sequences lying one edit away from another sequence were also excluded. On the basis of fitting two negative binomial distributions, barcode sub-clusters with fewer than 20% of the maximum read count were discarded. Using fastp at Q25 and MiXCR, TCRdb reprocessed the public reads and kept productive beta chains. Rows are unified per CDR3 protein, each entry keeping the most common DNA and genes. These V and J calls originate from TCRdb's pipeline instead of the authors' own analysis. In this sample the table shows about 320,000 distinct CDR3 sequences, about a fifth of which occur a single time. The top ten clonotypes cover about 0.81% of the sample.

The TCR comes from a human donor in good health. Some libraries in this study had Jurkat cell RNA spiked in. The sequencing sample was made of naive CD8+ T cells from blood, with Jurkat cell RNA spiked in. This sample's cell subset or site label indicates: FACS-sorted CD8+CD4-CCR7+CD45RA+ naive T cells. Recombination linked TRBV7-6 to TRBJ2-2, with a tentative D gene TRBD2 over 5 matching bases. CDR3 reads: CASSLAGEAGELFF. The DNA sequence is given as TGTGCCAGCAGCTTAGCGGGAGAGGCCGGGGAGCTGTTTTTT.